This T cell receptor (beta chain) was documented in a study of blood T cell repertoires in COVID-19. Study background: Both acute and convalescent COVID-19 samples were obtained from the United States, Italy and Spain. Sample material is recorded as cDNA or gDNA derived from T cells, B-cell-depleted T cells, or PBMCs.

There are 14 residues in the CDR3. The V gene lost 4 bases and the J gene lost 4 bases, with 11 bases spanning the gap. Germline CDR1 and CDR2: KGHSH and LQKENI. As processed by the authors: Quantification of nucleated cells was approximated via reference gene primer amplification. Profiled with immunoSEQ multiplex PCR; TCRdb holds only in-frame clones, not every one. The DNA was the basis for D and trimming; V, J and clone size are from that table. The sample yields 95,000 to 120,000 clones, 85% seen once. A few counts support this clone. Sequenced: peripheral blood. The chain carries TRBV18 and TRBJ2-1; possible D gene TRBD1, 5 bases. The TCR was taken from a human donor in a cohort sampled during active COVID-19. Here the CDR3 reads CASSRQGPYNEQFF. The CDR3, as DNA: TGTGCCAGCTCACGTCAGGGCCCATACAATGAGCAGTTCTTC. The entire variable domain, with the rest obtained from reference TRBV18 and TRBJ2-1, is as follows: NAGVMQNPRHLVRRRGQEARLRCSPMKGHSHVYWYRQLPEEGLKFMVYLQKENIIDESGMPKERFSAEFPKEGPSILRIQQVVRGDSAAYFCASSRQGPYNEQFFGPGTRLTVL.